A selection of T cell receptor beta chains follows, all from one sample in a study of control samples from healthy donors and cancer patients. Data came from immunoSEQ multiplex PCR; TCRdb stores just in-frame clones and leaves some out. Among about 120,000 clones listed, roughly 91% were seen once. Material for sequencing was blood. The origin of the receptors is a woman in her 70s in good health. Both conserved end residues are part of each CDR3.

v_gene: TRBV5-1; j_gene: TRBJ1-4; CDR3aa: CASSPGGQNEKLFF
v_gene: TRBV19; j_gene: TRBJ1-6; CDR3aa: CASSIGGSRGRSPLHF
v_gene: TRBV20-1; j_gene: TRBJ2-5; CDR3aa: CSASGQGRRETQYF
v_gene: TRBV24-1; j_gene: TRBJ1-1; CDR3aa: CATSDWRGQFMNTEAFF
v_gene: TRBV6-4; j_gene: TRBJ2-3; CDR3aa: CASSAGGRTDTQYF
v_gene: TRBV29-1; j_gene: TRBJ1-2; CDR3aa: CSVEDLSVYGYTF
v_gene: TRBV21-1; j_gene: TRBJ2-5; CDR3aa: CASFVGHQETQYF
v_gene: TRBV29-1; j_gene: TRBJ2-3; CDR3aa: CSARPSTDTQYF
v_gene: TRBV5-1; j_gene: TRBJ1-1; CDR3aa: CASSFYGTGVPEAFF
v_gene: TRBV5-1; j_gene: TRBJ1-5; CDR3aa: CASSLAGTGVQQPQHF
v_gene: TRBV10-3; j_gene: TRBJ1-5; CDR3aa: CAISGGTGVHQPQHF
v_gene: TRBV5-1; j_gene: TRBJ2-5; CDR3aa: CASSVDRETQYF
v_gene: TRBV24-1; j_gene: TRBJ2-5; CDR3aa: CATSDRDRDGETQYF
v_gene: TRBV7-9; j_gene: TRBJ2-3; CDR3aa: CASSRGDRLTDTQYF
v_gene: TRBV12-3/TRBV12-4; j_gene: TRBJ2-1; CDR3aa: CASSSPPDNEQFF
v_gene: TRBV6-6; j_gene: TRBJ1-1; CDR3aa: CASSYMVVTMNTEAFF
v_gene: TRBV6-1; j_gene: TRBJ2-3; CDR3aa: CASSEVLGQVGKDTQYF
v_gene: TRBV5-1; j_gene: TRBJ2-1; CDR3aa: CASRNPSSYNEQFF
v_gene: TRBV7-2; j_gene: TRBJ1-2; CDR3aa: CASSSGQGANYGYTF
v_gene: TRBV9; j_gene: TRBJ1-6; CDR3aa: CASSAQPGNNSPLHF
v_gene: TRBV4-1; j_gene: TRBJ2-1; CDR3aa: CASSPTGPNEQFF
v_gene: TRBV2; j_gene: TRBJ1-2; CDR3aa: CASSKGRGQGGYTF
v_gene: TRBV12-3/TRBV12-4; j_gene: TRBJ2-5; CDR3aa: CASSLGGPETQYF
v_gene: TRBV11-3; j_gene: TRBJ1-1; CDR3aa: CASSRQGGAEAFF
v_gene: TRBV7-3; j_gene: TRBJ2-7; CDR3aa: CASSLFVATEQYF
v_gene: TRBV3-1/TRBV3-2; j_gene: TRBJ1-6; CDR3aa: CASSQGGLNSPLHF
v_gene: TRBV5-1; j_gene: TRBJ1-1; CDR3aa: CASSLLDYTEAFF
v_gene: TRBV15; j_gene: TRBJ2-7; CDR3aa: CATSRDRSSYEQYF
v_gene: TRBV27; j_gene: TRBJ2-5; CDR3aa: CASSTGTSGGIETQYF
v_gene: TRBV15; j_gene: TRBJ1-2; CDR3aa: CATSTHQGRVSPGYTF
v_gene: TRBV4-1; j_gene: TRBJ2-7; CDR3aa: CASSQVFGTSYEQYF
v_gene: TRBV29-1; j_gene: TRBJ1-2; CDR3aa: CSVEVGQGVGYTF
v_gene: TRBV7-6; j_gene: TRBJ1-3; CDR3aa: CASSLNLFGGSGNTIYF
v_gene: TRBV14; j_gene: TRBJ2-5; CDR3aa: CASSHRGRGETQYF
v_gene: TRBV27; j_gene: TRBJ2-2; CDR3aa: CASSHSGGDHGELFF
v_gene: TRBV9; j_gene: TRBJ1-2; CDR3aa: CASSPGQGTGYGYTF
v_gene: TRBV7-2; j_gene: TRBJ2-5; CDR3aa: CASRPGGRGEGTQYF
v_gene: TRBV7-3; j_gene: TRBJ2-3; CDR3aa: CASSSDGRDTQYF
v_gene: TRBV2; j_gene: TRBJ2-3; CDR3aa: CASSPRVGTDTQYF
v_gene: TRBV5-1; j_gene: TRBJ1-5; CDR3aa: CASSLEGGNPQHF
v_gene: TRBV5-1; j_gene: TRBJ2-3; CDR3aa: CASSSQGATDTQYF
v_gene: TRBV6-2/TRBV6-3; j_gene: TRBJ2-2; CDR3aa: CASSDTGGKWFGELFF
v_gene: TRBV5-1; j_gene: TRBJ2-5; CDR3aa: CASSYRGQETQYF
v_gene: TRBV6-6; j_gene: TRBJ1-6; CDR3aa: CASRIVSYNSPLHF
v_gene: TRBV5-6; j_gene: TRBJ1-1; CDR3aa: CASSRGTVPRDAFF
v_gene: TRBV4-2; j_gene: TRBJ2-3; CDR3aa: CASSQDGQYFTDTQYF
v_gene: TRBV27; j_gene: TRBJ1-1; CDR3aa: CASSPRPDRNTEAFF
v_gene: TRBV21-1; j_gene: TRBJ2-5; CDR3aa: CASSKPRGVETQYF
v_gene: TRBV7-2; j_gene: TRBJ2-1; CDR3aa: CASSLLGLAGGYEQFF
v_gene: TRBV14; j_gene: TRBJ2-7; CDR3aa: CASSQPGQGRAQYF